One T cell receptor (beta chain) is described in this entry. The V gene's germline CDR1 is ENHRY and CDR2 SYGVKD. This CDR3 region has 15 residues. This record comes from a study of T cells expressing NK-cell markers. TCRdb reprocessed the 5' RACE reads, with one entry per CDR3 protein and no DNA. The sample yields about 550,000 distinct CDR3 sequences, of which the top ten take up roughly 3.5%. The chain couples TRBV10-3 to TRBJ1-2. Sequencing was done on a sample of blood T cells: a sorted CD56 or NKG2C T cell subset, CD4+ or CD8+ T cells, or bulk PBMC T cells (not recorded which). The clonotype comes from a man younger than 35 in good health. The CDR3 sequence: CAISESWTPIYGYTF.